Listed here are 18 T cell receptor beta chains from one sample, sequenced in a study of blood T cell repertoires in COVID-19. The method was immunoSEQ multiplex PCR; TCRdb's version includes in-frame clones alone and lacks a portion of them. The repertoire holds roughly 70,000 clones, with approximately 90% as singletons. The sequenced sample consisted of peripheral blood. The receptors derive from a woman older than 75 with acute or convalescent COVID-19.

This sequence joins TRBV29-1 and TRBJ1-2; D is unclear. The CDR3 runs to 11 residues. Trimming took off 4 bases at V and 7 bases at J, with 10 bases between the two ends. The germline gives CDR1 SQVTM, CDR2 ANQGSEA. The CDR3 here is CSVARVPGYTF. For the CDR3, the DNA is TGCAGCGTTGCCCGGGTTCCTGGCTACACCTTC.

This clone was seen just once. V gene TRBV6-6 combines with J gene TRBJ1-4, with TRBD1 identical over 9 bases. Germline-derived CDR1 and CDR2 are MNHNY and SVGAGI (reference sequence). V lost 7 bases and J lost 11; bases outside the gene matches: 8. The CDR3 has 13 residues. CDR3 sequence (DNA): TGTGCCAGCAATTCACAGGGGGCGCAGAAACTGTTTTTT. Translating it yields CASNSQGAQKLFF.

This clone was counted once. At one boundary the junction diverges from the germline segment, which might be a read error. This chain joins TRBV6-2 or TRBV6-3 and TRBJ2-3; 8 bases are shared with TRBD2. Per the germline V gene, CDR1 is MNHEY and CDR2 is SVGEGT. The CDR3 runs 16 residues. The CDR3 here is CASSPLFLAGVDTQYF. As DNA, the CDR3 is TGTGCTAGCAGTCCCCTCTTTCTAGCGGGTGTGGATACGCAGTATTTT.

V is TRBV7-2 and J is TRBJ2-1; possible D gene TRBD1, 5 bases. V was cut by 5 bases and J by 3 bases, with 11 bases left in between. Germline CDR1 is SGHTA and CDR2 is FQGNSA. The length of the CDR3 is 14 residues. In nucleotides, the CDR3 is TGTGCCAGCAGCCGCTGGGGCCTCTACAATGAGCAGTTCTTC. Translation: CASSRWGLYNEQFF.

CDR3 sequence (DNA): TGTGCCAGCACCGACGCTCTAGCGGGCGAGCAGTTCTTC. Protein sequence: CASTDALAGEQFF. The genes are TRBV28 and TRBJ2-1, with 8 bases that match TRBD2. Trimming took 7 bases from V and 10 from J; bases not matched to a gene: 9. The CDR3 is 13 amino acids. Germline V gene sequence: CDR1 MDHEN, CDR2 SYDVKM.

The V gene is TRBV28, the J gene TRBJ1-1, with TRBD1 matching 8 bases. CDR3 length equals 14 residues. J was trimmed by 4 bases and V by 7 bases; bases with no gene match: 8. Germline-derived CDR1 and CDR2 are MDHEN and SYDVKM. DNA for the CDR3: TGTGCCAGCACCTTGCCAGGGGGCATCACTGAAGCTTTCTTT. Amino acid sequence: CASTLPGGITEAFF.

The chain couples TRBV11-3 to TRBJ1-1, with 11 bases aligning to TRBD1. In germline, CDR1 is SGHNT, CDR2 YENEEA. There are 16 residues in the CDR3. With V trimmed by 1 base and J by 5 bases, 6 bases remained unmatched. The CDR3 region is CASSLGGTGGETEAFF. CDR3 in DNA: TGTGCCAGCAGCTTAGGAGGGACAGGGGGGGAAACTGAAGCTTTCTTT.

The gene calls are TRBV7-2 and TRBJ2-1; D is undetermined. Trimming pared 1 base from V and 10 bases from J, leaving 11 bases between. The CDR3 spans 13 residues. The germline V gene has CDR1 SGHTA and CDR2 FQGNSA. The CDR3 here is CASSLGAGREQFF. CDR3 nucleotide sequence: TGTGCCAGCAGCTTAGGGGCAGGTCGAGAGCAGTTCTTC. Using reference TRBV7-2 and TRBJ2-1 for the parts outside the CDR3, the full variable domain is GAGVSQSPSNKVTEKGKDVELRCDPISGHTALYWYRQSLGQGLEFLIYFQGNSAPDKSGLPSDRFSAERTGGSVSTLTIQRTQQEDSAVYLCASSLGAGREQFFGPGTRLTVL.

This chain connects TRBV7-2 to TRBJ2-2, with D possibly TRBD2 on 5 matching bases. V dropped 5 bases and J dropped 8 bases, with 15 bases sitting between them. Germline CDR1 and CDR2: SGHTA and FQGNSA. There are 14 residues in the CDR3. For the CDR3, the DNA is TGTGCCAGCAGCGGATCAGGCGGGTGGGGGGAGCTGTTTTTT. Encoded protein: CASSGSGGWGELFF.

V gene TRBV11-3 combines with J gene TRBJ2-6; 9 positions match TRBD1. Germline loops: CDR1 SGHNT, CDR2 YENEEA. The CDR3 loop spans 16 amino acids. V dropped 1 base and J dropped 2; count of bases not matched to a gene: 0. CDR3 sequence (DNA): TGTGCCAGCAGCTTAGGGACAGGGGCTGGGGCCAACGTCCTGACTTTC. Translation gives CASSLGTGAGANVLTF.

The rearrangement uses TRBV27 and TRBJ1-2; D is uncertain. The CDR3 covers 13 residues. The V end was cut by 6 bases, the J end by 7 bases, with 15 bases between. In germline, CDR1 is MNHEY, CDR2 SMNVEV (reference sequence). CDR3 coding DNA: TGTGCCAGCAGGAGACGGGGATTAGGTGGCTACACCTTC. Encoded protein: CASRRRGLGGYTF.

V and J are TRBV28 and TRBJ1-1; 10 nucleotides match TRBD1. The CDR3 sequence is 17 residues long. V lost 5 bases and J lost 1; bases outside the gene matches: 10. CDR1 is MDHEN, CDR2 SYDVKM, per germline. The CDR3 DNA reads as TGTGCCAGCAGTCCCCGACAGGGGGCGTTTTCGAACACTGAAGCTTTCTTT. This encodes CASSPRQGAFSNTEAFF.

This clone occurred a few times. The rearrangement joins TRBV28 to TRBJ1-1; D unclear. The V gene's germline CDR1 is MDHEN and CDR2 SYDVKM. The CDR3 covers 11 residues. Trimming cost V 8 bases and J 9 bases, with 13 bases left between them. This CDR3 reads CASSSTSKAFF. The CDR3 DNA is TGTGCCAGCTCTTCCACCAGTAAAGCTTTCTTT.

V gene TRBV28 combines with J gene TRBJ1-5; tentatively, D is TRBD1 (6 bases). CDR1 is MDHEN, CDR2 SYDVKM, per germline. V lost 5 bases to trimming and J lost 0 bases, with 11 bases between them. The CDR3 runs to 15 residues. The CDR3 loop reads CASSQQGDSNQPQHF. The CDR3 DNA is TGTGCCAGCAGTCAACAGGGAGATAGCAATCAGCCCCAGCATTTT. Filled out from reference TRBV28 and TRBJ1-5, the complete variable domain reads DVKVTQSSRYLVKRTGEKVFLECVQDMDHENMFWYRQDPGLGLRLIYFSYDVKMKEKGDIPEGYSVSREKKERFSLILESASTNQTSMYLCASSQQGDSNQPQHFGDGTRLSIL.

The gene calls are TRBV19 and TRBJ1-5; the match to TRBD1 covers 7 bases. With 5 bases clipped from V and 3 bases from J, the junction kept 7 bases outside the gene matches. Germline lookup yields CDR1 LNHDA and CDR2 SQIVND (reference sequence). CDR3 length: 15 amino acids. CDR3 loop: CASSPGTVYNQPQHF. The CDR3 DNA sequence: TGTGCCAGTAGTCCCGGGACAGTGTACAATCAGCCCCAGCATTTT.

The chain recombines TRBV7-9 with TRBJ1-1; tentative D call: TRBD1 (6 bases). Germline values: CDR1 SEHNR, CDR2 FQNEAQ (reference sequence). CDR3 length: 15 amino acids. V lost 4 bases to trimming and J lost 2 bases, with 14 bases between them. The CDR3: CASSYPSGGNTEAFF. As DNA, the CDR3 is TGTGCCAGCAGCTACCCCTCGGGGGGCAACACTGAAGCTTTCTTT.

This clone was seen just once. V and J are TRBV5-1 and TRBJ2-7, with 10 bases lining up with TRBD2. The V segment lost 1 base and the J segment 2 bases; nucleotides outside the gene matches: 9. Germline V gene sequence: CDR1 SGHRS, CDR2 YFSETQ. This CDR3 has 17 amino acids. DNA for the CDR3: TGCGCCAGCAGCTTGATGGGAGCGGGAGGGCTCCCCTACGAGCAGTACTTC. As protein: CASSLMGAGGLPYEQYF.

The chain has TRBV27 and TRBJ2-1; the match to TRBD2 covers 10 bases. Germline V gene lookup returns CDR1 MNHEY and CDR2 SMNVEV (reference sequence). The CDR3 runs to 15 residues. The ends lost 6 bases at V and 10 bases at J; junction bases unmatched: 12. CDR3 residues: CASSAGAGGRVEQFF. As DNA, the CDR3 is TGTGCCAGCAGCGCGGGAGCGGGGGGGCGAGTCGAGCAGTTCTTC.